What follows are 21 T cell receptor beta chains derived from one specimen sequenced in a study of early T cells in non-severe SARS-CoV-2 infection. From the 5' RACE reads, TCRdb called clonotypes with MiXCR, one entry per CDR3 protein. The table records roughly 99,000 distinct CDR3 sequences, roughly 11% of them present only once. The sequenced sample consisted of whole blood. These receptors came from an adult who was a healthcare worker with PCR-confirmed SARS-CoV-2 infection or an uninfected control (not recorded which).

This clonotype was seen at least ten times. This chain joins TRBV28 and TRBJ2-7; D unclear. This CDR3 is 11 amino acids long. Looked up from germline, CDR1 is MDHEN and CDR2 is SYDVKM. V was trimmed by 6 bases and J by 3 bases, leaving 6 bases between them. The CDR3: CASSYYYEQYF. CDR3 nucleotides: TGTGCCAGCAGCTACTACTACGAGCAGTACTTC.

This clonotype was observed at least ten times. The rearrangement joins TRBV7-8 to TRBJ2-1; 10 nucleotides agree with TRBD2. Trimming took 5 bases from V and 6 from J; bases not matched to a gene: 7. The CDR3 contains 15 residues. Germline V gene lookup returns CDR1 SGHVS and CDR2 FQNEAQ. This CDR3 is CASSHTSGIGNEQFF. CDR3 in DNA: TGTGCCAGCAGCCATACTAGCGGGATCGGCAATGAGCAGTTCTTC.

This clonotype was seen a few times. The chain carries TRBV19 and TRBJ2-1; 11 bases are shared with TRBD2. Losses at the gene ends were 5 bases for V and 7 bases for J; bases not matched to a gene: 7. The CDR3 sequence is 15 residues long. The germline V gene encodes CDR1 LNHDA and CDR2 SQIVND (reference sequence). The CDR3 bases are TGTGCCAGTAGTCTGATAGCGGGAGGGACGAATGAGCAGTTCTTC. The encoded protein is CASSLIAGGTNEQFF.

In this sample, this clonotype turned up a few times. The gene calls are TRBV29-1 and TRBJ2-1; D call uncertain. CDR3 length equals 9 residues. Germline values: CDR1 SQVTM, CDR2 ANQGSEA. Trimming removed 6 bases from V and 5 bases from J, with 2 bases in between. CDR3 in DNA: TGCAGCGTCGACAATGAGCAGTTCTTC. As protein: CSVDNEQFF.

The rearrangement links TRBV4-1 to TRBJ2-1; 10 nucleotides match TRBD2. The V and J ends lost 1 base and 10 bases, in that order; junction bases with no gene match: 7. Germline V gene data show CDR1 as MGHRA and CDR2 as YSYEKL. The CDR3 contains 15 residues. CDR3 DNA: TGCGCCAGCAGCCAAGGGCTAGCGGGAGTGGGGGAGCAGTTCTTC. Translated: CASSQGLAGVGEQFF.

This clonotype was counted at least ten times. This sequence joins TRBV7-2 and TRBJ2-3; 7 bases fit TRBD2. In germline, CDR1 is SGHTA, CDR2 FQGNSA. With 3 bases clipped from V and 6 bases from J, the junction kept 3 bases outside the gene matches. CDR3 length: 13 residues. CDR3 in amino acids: CASSLEAGDTQYF. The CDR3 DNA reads TGTGCCAGCAGCTTGGAAGCGGGGGATACGCAGTATTTT.

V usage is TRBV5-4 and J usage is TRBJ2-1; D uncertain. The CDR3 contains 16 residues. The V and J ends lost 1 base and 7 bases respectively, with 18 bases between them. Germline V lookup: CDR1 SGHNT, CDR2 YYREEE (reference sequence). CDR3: CASSLFPAPFGNEQFF. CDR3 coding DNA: TGTGCCAGCAGCTTGTTCCCAGCGCCCTTTGGGAATGAGCAGTTCTTC. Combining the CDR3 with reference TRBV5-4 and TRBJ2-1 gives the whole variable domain ETGVTQSPTHLIKTRGQQVTLRCSSQSGHNTVSWYQQALGQGPQFIFQYYREEENGRGNFPPRFSGLQFPNYSSELNVNALELDDSALYLCASSLFPAPFGNEQFFGPGTRLTVL.

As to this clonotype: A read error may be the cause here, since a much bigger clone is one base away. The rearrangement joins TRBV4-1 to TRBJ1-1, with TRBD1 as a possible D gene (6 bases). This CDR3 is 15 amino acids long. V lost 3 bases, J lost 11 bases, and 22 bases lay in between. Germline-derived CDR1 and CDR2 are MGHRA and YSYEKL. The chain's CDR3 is CASSQAGIEAGEAFF. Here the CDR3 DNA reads TGCGCCAGCAGCCAGGCTGGGATAGAGGCAGGGGAGGCTTTCTTT.

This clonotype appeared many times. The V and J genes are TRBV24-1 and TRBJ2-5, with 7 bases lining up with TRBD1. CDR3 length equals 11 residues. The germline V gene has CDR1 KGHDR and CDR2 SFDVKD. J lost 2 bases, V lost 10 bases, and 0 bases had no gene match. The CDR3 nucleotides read TGTGCCACGGGACAGCAAGAGACCCAGTACTTC. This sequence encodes CATGQQETQYF.

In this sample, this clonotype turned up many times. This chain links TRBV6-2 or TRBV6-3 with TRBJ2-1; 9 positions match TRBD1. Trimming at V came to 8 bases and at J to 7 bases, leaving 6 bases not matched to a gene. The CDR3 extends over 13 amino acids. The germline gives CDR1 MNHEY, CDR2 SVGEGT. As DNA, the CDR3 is TGTGCCAGCCGAGACAGGGGGTTAAATGAGCAGTTCTTC. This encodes CASRDRGLNEQFF.

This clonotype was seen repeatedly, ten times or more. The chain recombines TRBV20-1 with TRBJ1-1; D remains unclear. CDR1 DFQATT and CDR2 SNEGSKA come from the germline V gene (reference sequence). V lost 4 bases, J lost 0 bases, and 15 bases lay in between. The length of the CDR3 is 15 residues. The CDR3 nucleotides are TGCAGTGCTACCGACGGCGCGTACATGAACACTGAAGCTTTCTTT. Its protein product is CSATDGAYMNTEAFF.

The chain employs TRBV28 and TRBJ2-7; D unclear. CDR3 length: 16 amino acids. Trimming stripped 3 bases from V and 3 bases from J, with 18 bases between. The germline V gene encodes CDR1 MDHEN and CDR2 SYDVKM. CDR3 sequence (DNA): TGTGCCAGCAGTTTTTCTCGCCGGATGGTAGACTACGAGCAGTACTTC. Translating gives CASSFSRRMVDYEQYF.

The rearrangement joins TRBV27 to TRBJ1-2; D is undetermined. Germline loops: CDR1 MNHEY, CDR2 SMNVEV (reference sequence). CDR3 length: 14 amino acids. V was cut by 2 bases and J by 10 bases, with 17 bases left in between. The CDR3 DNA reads TGTGCCAGCAGTTTAAGCCGGGAAAATCTAATCTACACCTTC. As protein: CASSLSRENLIYTF.

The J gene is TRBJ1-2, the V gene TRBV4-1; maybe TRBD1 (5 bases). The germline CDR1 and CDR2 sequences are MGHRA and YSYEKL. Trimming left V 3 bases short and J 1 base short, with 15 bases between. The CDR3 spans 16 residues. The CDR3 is CASSQSAGTYNYGYTF. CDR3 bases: TGCGCCAGCAGCCAGAGCGCCGGGACCTATAACTATGGCTACACCTTC.

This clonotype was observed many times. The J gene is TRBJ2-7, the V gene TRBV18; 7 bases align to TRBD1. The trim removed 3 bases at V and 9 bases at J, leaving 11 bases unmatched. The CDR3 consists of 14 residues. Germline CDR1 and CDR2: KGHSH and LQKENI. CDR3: CASSPGQVSTGQYF. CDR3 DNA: TGTGCCAGCTCACCCGGACAGGTCTCTACGGGGCAGTACTTC.

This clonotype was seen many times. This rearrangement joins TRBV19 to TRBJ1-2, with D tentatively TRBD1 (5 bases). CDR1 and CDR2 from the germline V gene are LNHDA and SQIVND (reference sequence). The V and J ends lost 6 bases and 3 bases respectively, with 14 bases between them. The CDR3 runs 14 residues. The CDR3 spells CASSRQHPYYGYTF. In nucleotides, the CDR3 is TGTGCCAGTAGCAGACAGCATCCATACTATGGCTACACCTTC.

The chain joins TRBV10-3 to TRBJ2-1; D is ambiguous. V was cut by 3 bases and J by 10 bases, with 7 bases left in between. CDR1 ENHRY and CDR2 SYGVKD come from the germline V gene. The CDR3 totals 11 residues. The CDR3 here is CAISEGPEQFF. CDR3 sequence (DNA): TGTGCCATCAGTGAAGGTCCCGAGCAGTTCTTC.

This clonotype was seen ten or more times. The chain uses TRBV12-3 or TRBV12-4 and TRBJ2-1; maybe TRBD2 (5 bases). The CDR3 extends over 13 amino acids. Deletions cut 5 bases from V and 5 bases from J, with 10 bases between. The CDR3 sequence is CASSPGADNEQFF. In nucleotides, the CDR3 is TGTGCCAGCAGTCCAGGAGCGGACAATGAGCAGTTCTTC.

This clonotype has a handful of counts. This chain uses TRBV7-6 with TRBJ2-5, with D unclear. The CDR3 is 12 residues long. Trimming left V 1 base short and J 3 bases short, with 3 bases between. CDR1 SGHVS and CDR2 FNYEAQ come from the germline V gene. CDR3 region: CASSLVEETQYF. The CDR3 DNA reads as TGTGCCAGCAGCTTAGTGGAAGAGACCCAGTACTTC.

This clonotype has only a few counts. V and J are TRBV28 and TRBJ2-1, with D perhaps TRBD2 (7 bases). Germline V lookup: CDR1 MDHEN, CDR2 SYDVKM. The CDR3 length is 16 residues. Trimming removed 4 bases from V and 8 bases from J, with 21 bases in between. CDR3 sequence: CASSWGGGKVSDEQFF. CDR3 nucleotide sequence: TGTGCCAGCAGTTGGGGGGGCGGGAAGGTGTCAGATGAGCAGTTCTTC.

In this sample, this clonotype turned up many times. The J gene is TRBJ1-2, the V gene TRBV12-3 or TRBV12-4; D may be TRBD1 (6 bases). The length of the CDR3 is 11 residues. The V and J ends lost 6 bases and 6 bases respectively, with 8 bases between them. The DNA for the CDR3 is TGTGCCAGCAGCAACAGGGATGGCTACACCTTC. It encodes CASSNRDGYTF.